Each of the 27 T cell receptor beta chains below was sequenced from the same sample in a study of cytomegalovirus exposure and HLA in healthy donors. PCR employed 60 Vbeta and 13 Jbeta primers. The data were produced by immunoSEQ multiplex PCR, yet TCRdb's version contains in-frame clones alone and is incomplete. The table lists approximately 65,000 clones, 65% to 80% of them singletons. The sample consisted of PBMCs. The receptors were sampled from a man aged 35 to 55 in good health and CMV-seropositive.

V is TRBV6-5 and J is TRBJ2-7, with D maybe TRBD2 (5 bases). This CDR3 has 14 residues. Trimming removed 10 bases at V and 6 bases at J, with 22 bases between. Germline V CDR1 and CDR2: MNHEY, SVGAGI. The chain's CDR3 is CATRRSTGIGEQYF. The CDR3 nucleotides read TGTGCCACTCGACGCTCCACGGGGATCGGCGAGCAGTACTTC.

The V call is TRBV30, the J call TRBJ2-2; 7 bases align to TRBD1. V lost 6 bases to trimming and J lost 5 bases; unmatched junction nucleotides: 12. The V gene's germline CDR1 is GTSNPN and CDR2 SVGIG (reference sequence). CDR3 size: 15 residues. The CDR3 DNA follows: TGTGCCTGCTTCAGGGGGTTACGCGTTACCGGGGAGCTGTTTTTT. Amino acid sequence: CACFRGLRVTGELFF.

V usage is TRBV7-2 and J usage is TRBJ2-7; weak D call: TRBD1 (6 bases). Germline V lookup: CDR1 SGHTA, CDR2 FQGNSA. The ends were cut back, 4 bases at V and 3 bases at J, with 10 bases in the middle. The CDR3 runs 13 residues. CDR3 bases: TGTGCCAGCAGCTACCAACAGGGCTACGAGCAGTACTTC. Amino acids: CASSYQQGYEQYF.

The V gene is TRBV5-6, the J gene TRBJ2-2; D may be TRBD1 (5 bases). Trimming stripped 0 bases from V and 4 bases from J, with 13 bases between. This CDR3 region has 16 residues. CDR1 and CDR2 from the germline V gene are SGHDT and YYEEEE. Here the CDR3 DNA reads TGTGCCAGCAGCTTGGGTGGGGCAGGGCCCACCGGGGAGCTGTTTTTT. Amino acid sequence: CASSLGGAGPTGELFF. Complete variable domain (other parts from reference TRBV5-6 and TRBJ2-2): DAGVTQSPTHLIKTRGQQVTLRCSPKSGHDTVSWYQQALGQGPQFIFQYYEEEERQRGNFPDRFSGHQFPNYSSELNVNALLLGDSALYLCASSLGGAGPTGELFFGEGSRLTVL.

This clone came up many times. The genes are TRBV6-1 and TRBJ2-6; 7 nucleotides match TRBD1. Losses at the gene ends were 4 bases for V and 4 bases for J; bases not matched to a gene: 7. The CDR3 totals 16 residues. Germline lookup yields CDR1 MNHNS and CDR2 SASEGT. The CDR3 bases are TGTGCCAGCAGTGCTTGGACAGGTTCCGGGGCCAACGTCCTGACTTTC. Its protein is CASSAWTGSGANVLTF.

This rearrangement joins TRBV15 to TRBJ1-2; the D gene is possibly TRBD1 (6 bases). The V end was cut by 3 bases, the J end by 0 bases, with 17 bases between. Germline lookup yields CDR1 LNHNV and CDR2 YYDKDF (reference sequence). This CDR3 has 17 residues. The chain's CDR3 is CATSSPRGGISNYGYTF. The CDR3 DNA sequence: TGTGCCACCAGCAGTCCGAGGGGGGGGATATCTAACTATGGCTACACCTTC.

The rearrangement joins TRBV6-1 to TRBJ2-7; a possible D gene is TRBD2 (7 bases). Trimming cost V 7 bases and J 0 bases, with 16 bases left between them. The CDR3 covers 15 residues. Germline V gives CDR1 MNHNS, CDR2 SASEGT. The CDR3 spells CASIKGGASSYEQYF. The CDR3 DNA is TGTGCCAGCATTAAGGGGGGGGCCAGCTCCTACGAGCAGTACTTC.

This rearrangement joins TRBV5-5 to TRBJ2-7; TRBD2 might be the D (5 bases). CDR3 size: 14 residues. The germline V gene encodes CDR1 SGHKS and CDR2 YYEKEE (reference sequence). The germline V and J ends were trimmed by 1 base and 1 base, with 9 bases remaining between them. In nucleotides, the CDR3 is TGTGCCAGCAGCTTGCACAGCGGATCCTACGAGCAGTACTTC. This gives the protein CASSLHSGSYEQYF.

The genes are TRBV6-5 and TRBJ2-7; 9 positions agree with TRBD1. Per germline, CDR1 MNHEY and CDR2 SVGAGI. J was trimmed by 2 bases and V by 6 bases; bases with no gene match: 5. The CDR3 covers 14 residues. The CDR3 DNA sequence: TGTGCCAGCAGCCGGGGACAGGGTACCTACGAGCAGTACTTC. Translation: CASSRGQGTYEQYF.

This rearrangement joins TRBV6-5 to TRBJ1-1; possible D gene TRBD1, 5 bases. The CDR3 is 14 residues long. CDR1 MNHEY and CDR2 SVGAGI come from the germline V gene. With 7 bases removed from V and 0 bases from J, the gap between germline ends came to 12 bases. DNA of the CDR3: TGTGCCAGCATCAAAAGGGGTATGAACACTGAAGCTTTCTTT. This encodes CASIKRGMNTEAFF.

This chain uses TRBV4-1 with TRBJ2-1; a weak D match, TRBD1 (6 bases). Looked up from germline, CDR1 is MGHRA and CDR2 is YSYEKL. V was trimmed by 3 bases and J by 0 bases, leaving 15 bases between them. The CDR3 loop spans 17 amino acids. This CDR3 reads CASSQTPGTPSYNEQFF. The CDR3 region has the DNA TGCGCCAGCAGCCAGACCCCCGGGACACCCTCCTACAATGAGCAGTTCTTC.

V usage is TRBV2 and J usage is TRBJ2-6, with a possible D match to TRBD1 (5 bases). Deletions cut 6 bases from V and 0 bases from J, with 9 bases between. The CDR3 length is 15 residues. In germline, CDR1 is SNHLY, CDR2 FYNNEI. CDR3 region: CASRVTGSGANVLTF. DNA of the CDR3: TGTGCCAGCAGGGTCACAGGCTCTGGGGCCAACGTCCTGACTTTC.

This chain uses TRBV6-1 with TRBJ2-1; D is perhaps TRBD1 (8 bases). This CDR3 has 15 residues. Trimming cost V 6 bases and J 5 bases, with 17 bases left between them. The germline gives CDR1 MNHNS, CDR2 SASEGT. The CDR3 here is CASSAQGGSNNEQFF. CDR3 nucleotide sequence: TGTGCCAGCAGCGCACAGGGGGGGTCCAACAATGAGCAGTTCTTC.

In this sample, this clone turned up a few times. This chain uses TRBV15 with TRBJ1-2, with 8 positions matching TRBD1. The CDR3 runs 13 residues. Germline lookup yields CDR1 LNHNV and CDR2 YYDKDF (reference sequence). Trimming took 3 bases from V and 8 from J; bases not matched to a gene: 5. CDR3 in amino acids: CATSRDRVGGYTF. CDR3 nucleotide sequence: TGTGCCACCAGCAGGGACAGGGTTGGAGGCTACACCTTC.

This chain uses TRBV11-1 with TRBJ2-5, with 7 bases lining up with TRBD2. This CDR3 spans 16 amino acids. Losses at the gene ends were 1 base for V and 5 bases for J; bases not matched to a gene: 10. Germline V gives CDR1 SGHAT, CDR2 FQDESV (reference sequence). This chain's CDR3 is CASSLVAGDLGETQYF. The CDR3 DNA follows: TGTGCCAGCAGCTTAGTGGCGGGGGACCTAGGGGAGACCCAGTACTTC.

The chain carries TRBV9 and TRBJ2-5; D is perhaps TRBD1 or TRBD2 (6 bases each). The J call may be wrong; the DNA end is better matched by TRBJ2-7. From germline, CDR1 is SGDLS and CDR2 YYNGEE. CDR3 length equals 15 residues. In DNA, the CDR3 is TGTGCCAGCAGCGTAGCTTTTGGAGGGGGCTACGAGCAGTACTTC. It is translated as CASSVAFGGGYEQYF.

This clone was picked up a small number of times. The V call is TRBV9, the J call TRBJ1-2, with TRBD1 identical over 11 bases. CDR3 size: 13 residues. The V gene end was trimmed by 3 bases and the J gene end by 6 bases; junction bases not matched to a gene: 1. Germline CDR1 reads SGDLS; CDR2 reads YYNGEE. The CDR3 spells CASSADRGHGYTF. The CDR3 nucleotides read TGTGCCAGCAGCGCGGACAGGGGGCATGGCTACACCTTC.

This rearrangement joins TRBV5-6 to TRBJ1-1; D is possibly TRBD1 (5 bases). This CDR3 has 15 residues. Trimming stripped 2 bases from V and 2 bases from J, with 13 bases between. Germline CDR1 SGHDT, CDR2 YYEEEE. In nucleotides, the CDR3 is TGTGCCAGCAGCTTTGTTGACAGCGCTAACACTGAAGCTTTCTTT. It specifies CASSFVDSANTEAFF.

The chain recombines TRBV25-1 with TRBJ2-7; 11 bases map to TRBD2. This CDR3 is built from 17 residues. V shed 1 base and J 9 bases; nucleotides not matched to a gene: 14. Germline CDR1 and CDR2: MGHDK and SYGVNS. CDR3 sequence (DNA): TGTGCCAGCAGTGAATTCTCCCGGACTAGCGGGCCCGTAGGGCAGTACTTC. This encodes CASSEFSRTSGPVGQYF.

The J gene is TRBJ2-7, the V gene TRBV29-1; possibly TRBD2 for D (5 bases). Looked up from germline, CDR1 is SQVTM and CDR2 is ANQGSEA. The CDR3 totals 14 residues. With 3 bases removed from V and 2 bases from J, the gap between germline ends came to 14 bases. CDR3 residues: CSVEEAEEAYEQYF. The CDR3 DNA reads TGCAGCGTTGAGGAGGCGGAAGAGGCCTACGAGCAGTACTTC.

This chain connects TRBV5-6 to TRBJ1-1, with 9 bases fitting TRBD1. Trimming at V came to 0 bases and at J to 1 base, leaving 7 bases not matched to a gene. Germline V lookup: CDR1 SGHDT, CDR2 YYEEEE. CDR3 size: 17 residues. The CDR3 here is CASSLEVLDRGNTEAFF. For the CDR3, the DNA is TGTGCCAGCAGCTTGGAAGTCTTGGACAGGGGGAACACTGAAGCTTTCTTT.

A few counts support this clone. The genes are TRBV30 and TRBJ1-4; a possible D gene is TRBD1 (6 bases). The CDR3 has 14 residues. CDR1 and CDR2 (germline): GTSNPN, SVGIG (reference sequence). V was trimmed by 7 bases and J by 2 bases, leaving 14 bases between them. The CDR3 region has the DNA TGTGCCTTCAACAGGGCTGGGACTAATGAAAAACTGTTTTTT. Protein product: CAFNRAGTNEKLFF.

The rearrangement links TRBV5-1 to TRBJ1-1; 7 positions match TRBD1. J gave up 5 bases and V 0 bases, and 7 bases lay outside the gene matches. CDR3 length: 15 residues. Germline assignment: CDR1 SGHRS and CDR2 YFSETQ. The CDR3 coding sequence is TGCGCCAGCAGCTTGGGAGACAGGGCGAAGACTGAAGCTTTCTTT. This codes for CASSLGDRAKTEAFF.

The rearrangement links TRBV9 to TRBJ1-1, with unresolved D. The V end lost 4 bases, the J end lost 0 bases, and 13 bases lay between the germline ends. The length of the CDR3 is 15 residues. CDR1 is SGDLS, CDR2 YYNGEE, per germline. This CDR3 reads CASSPRPSVNTEAFF. The CDR3 DNA sequence: TGTGCCAGCAGCCCCCGCCCATCAGTGAACACTGAAGCTTTCTTT. The variable domain in full, completed from reference TRBV9 and TRBJ1-1, reads DSGVTQTPKHLITATGQRVTLRCSPRSGDLSVYWYQQSLDQGLQFLIQYYNGEERAKGNILERFSAQQFPDLHSELNLSSLELGDSALYFCASSPRPSVNTEAFFGQGTRLTVV.

The chain carries TRBV6-5 and TRBJ2-1; D is possibly TRBD2 (6 bases). The CDR3 length is 11 residues. V lost 8 bases to trimming and J lost 5 bases, with 7 bases between them. From germline, CDR1 is MNHEY and CDR2 SVGAGI. The CDR3 protein is CASRGNNEQFF. CDR3 nucleotide sequence: TGTGCCAGCCGGGGGAACAATGAGCAGTTCTTC.

In this sample, this clone turned up a few times. V is TRBV7-8 and J is TRBJ1-2, with no clear D. The CDR3 loop spans 16 amino acids. V gave up 1 base and J gave up 5 bases, with 17 bases separating them. Per the germline V gene, CDR1 is SGHVS and CDR2 is FQNEAQ. DNA of the CDR3: TGTGCCAGCAGCTTAGACCCCGGCGGGGAGGGATATGGCTACACCTTC. It translates to CASSLDPGGEGYGYTF.

V is TRBV7-9 and J is TRBJ1-2; D gene ambiguous. With 0 bases removed from V and 2 bases from J, the gap between germline ends came to 10 bases. This CDR3 has 15 amino acids. The V gene's germline CDR1 is SEHNR and CDR2 FQNEAQ (reference sequence). In DNA, the CDR3 is TGTGCCAGCAGCTTAGCGGAGGAGGTGAACTATGGCTACACCTTC. Its protein product is CASSLAEEVNYGYTF.